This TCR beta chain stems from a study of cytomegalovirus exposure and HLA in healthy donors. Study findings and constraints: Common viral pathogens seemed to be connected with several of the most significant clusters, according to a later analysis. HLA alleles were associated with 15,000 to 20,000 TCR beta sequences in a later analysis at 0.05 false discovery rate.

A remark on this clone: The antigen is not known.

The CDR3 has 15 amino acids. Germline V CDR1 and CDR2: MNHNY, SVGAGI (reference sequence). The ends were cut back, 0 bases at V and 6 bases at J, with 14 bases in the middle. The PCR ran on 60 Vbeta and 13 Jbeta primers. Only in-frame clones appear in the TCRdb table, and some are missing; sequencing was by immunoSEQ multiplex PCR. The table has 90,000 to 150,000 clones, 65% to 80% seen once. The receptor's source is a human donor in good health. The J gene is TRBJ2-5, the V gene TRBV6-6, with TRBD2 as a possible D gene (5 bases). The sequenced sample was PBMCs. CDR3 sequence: CASSYSGGTGKTQYF. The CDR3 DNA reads TGTGCCAGCAGTTACTCGGGTGGCACCGGGAAGACCCAGTACTTC.